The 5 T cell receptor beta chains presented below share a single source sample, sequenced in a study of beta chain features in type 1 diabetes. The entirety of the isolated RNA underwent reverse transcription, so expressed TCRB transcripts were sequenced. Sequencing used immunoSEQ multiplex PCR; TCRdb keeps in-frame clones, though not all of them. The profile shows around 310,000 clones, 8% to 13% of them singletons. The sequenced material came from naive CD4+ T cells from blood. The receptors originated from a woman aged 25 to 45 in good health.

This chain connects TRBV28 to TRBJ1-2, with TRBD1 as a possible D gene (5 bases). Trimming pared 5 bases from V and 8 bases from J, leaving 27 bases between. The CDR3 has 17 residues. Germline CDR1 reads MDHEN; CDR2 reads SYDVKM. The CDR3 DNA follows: TGTGCCAGCAGTGCTCCGCTGGACCAAAGGGGACTTAGAGGCTACACCTTC. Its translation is CASSAPLDQRGLRGYTF.

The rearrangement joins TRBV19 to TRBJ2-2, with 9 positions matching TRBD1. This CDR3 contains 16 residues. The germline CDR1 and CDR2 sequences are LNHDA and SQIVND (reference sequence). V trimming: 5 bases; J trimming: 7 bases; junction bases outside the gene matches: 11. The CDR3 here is CASSVYLQGAGGELFF. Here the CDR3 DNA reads TGTGCCAGTAGTGTTTACTTACAGGGGGCTGGCGGGGAGCTGTTTTTT.

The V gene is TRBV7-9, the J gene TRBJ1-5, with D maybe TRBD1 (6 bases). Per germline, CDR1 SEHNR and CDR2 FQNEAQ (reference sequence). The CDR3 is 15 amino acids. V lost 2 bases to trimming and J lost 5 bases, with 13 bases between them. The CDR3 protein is CASSLRGQPDQPQHF. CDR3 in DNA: TGTGCCAGCAGCTTACGAGGACAGCCAGATCAGCCCCAGCATTTT.

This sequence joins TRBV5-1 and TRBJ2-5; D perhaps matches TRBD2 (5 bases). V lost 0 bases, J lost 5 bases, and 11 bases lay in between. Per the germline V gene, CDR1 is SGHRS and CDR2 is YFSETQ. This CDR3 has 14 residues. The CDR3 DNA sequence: TGCGCCAGCAGCTTGGGGAGCGGCGGGGAGACCCAGTACTTC. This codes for CASSLGSGGETQYF.

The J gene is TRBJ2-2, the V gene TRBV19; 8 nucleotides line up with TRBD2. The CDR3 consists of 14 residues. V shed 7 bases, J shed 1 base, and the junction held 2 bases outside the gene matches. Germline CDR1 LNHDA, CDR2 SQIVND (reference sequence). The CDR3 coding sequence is TGTGCCAGTACGGGACTAGAGAACACCGGGGAGCTGTTTTTT. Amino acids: CASTGLENTGELFF.